This T cell receptor beta chain was identified in a study of blood T cell repertoires in COVID-19. Germline V gives CDR1 LGHNA, CDR2 YNFKEQ. The CDR3 covers 16 residues. The V segment lost 3 bases and the J segment 1 base; nucleotides outside the gene matches: 8. Sequencing used immunoSEQ multiplex PCR; TCRdb keeps in-frame clones, though not all of them. The sample lists approximately 79,000 clones; around 89% were seen once. The sequenced sample consisted of peripheral blood. The receptor's source is a man between 60 and 70 years old with acute or convalescent COVID-19. The gene calls are TRBV4-2 and TRBJ1-1; 7 bases map to TRBD1. CDR3 in DNA: TGTGCCAGCAGCCAGGGAGACAGGGTCCCGAACACTGAAGCTTTCTTT. This codes for CASSQGDRVPNTEAFF.